Listed below are T cell receptor beta chains from one sample, sequenced in a study of T cells after yellow fever vaccination. TCRdb reprocessed the 5' RACE reads with MiXCR, giving one entry per CDR3 protein. The table lists tens of thousands of distinct CDR3 sequences, 7.3% of them singletons. The sequencing used CD8+ T cells sorted from PBMCs, collected roughly 10 days after the first yellow fever vaccination. The origin of the receptors is a man aged 18 to 30 who received the YFV17D yellow fever vaccine. Both conserved end residues are trimmed from each CDR3. The order of the fields is CDR3 protein, clone size, V gene, J gene. Rows give clone size only sometimes, using once, few, many, or a class for an expanded clone.

CDR3aa: ASSHPTGELF
abundance: many
v_gene: TRBV4-2
j_gene: TRBJ2-2

CDR3aa: SVVWMNTEAF
abundance: many
v_gene: TRBV29-1
j_gene: TRBJ1-1

CDR3aa: AISESLSPTDTQY
abundance: few
v_gene: TRBV10-3
j_gene: TRBJ2-3

CDR3aa: ASGETGAREAF
abundance: .
v_gene: TRBV6-2/TRBV6-3
j_gene: TRBJ1-1

CDR3aa: ASSWRGLGKNEQF
abundance: many
v_gene: TRBV5-5
j_gene: TRBJ2-1

CDR3aa: ASREALAGGRYEQY
abundance: many
v_gene: TRBV6-1
j_gene: TRBJ2-7

CDR3aa: ASSPRGRANTGELF
abundance: few
v_gene: TRBV27
j_gene: TRBJ2-2

CDR3aa: ATSDFRDSEQF
abundance: many
v_gene: TRBV24-1
j_gene: TRBJ2-1

CDR3aa: ASSRPRGRNTIY
abundance: few
v_gene: TRBV23-1
j_gene: TRBJ1-3

CDR3aa: ASSEPGQFGGELF
abundance: many
v_gene: TRBV6-1
j_gene: TRBJ2-2

CDR3aa: ASSLAIGDLETPFETQY
abundance: .
v_gene: TRBV7-2
j_gene: TRBJ2-5

CDR3aa: ASSVLAPYNEQF
abundance: many
v_gene: TRBV5-1
j_gene: TRBJ2-1

CDR3aa: ASSRAGPGRNTQY
abundance: many
v_gene: TRBV7-6
j_gene: TRBJ2-3

CDR3aa: ASSLRAGGYEQY
abundance: many
v_gene: TRBV7-2
j_gene: TRBJ2-7

CDR3aa: ASSSTGTVFYGYT
abundance: many
v_gene: TRBV7-8
j_gene: TRBJ1-2

CDR3aa: ASSHHDEQF
abundance: many
v_gene: TRBV4-1
j_gene: TRBJ2-1

CDR3aa: ASSQGHGGIIYEQY
abundance: .
v_gene: TRBV4-1
j_gene: TRBJ2-7

CDR3aa: ASSGPGDISWDTQY
abundance: .
v_gene: TRBV5-1
j_gene: TRBJ2-3

CDR3aa: ASSLGTNYNEQF
abundance: many
v_gene: TRBV5-1
j_gene: TRBJ2-1

CDR3aa: ASSYGGGNTDTQY
abundance: many
v_gene: TRBV6-5
j_gene: TRBJ2-3

CDR3aa: ASSFLSEAF
abundance: many
v_gene: TRBV5-4
j_gene: TRBJ1-1

CDR3aa: ASSPGPGGFTWELF
abundance: .
v_gene: TRBV7-2
j_gene: TRBJ2-2

CDR3aa: ASSDPTSSGANVLT
abundance: once
v_gene: TRBV6-2/TRBV6-3
j_gene: TRBJ2-6

CDR3aa: ASSLRQTDLNNQPQH
abundance: many
v_gene: TRBV27
j_gene: TRBJ1-5

CDR3aa: AWSVGGLGEQY
abundance: few
v_gene: TRBV30
j_gene: TRBJ2-7

CDR3aa: ASSIGYQGGNEKLF
abundance: .
v_gene: TRBV19
j_gene: TRBJ1-4

CDR3aa: AGTRDNYNEQF
abundance: .
v_gene: TRBV2
j_gene: TRBJ2-1

CDR3aa: ASSAGEPTYNEQF
abundance: many
v_gene: TRBV6-2/TRBV6-3
j_gene: TRBJ2-1

CDR3aa: ATSPRGANNQPQH
abundance: few
v_gene: TRBV15
j_gene: TRBJ1-5

CDR3aa: ASSRVQGNQPQH
abundance: many
v_gene: TRBV5-5
j_gene: TRBJ1-5

CDR3aa: ASSLGATDTQY
abundance: many
v_gene: TRBV7-9
j_gene: TRBJ2-3

CDR3aa: ASSNVGDTRTGELF
abundance: many
v_gene: TRBV7-9
j_gene: TRBJ2-2

CDR3aa: ASSYLPTPYEQY
abundance: many
v_gene: TRBV6-5
j_gene: TRBJ2-7

CDR3aa: ASSPFVQDSNQPQH
abundance: many
v_gene: TRBV4-1
j_gene: TRBJ1-5

CDR3aa: ASRPRGGGETQY
abundance: .
v_gene: TRBV12-3/TRBV12-4
j_gene: TRBJ2-5

CDR3aa: ASSQDPPSVVDTGELF
abundance: few
v_gene: TRBV4-3
j_gene: TRBJ2-2

CDR3aa: ASSRESSQDTQY
abundance: .
v_gene: TRBV7-9
j_gene: TRBJ2-3

CDR3aa: SASGTSGDPYNEQF
abundance: many
v_gene: TRBV29-1
j_gene: TRBJ2-1

CDR3aa: ASSRELTGRADTQY
abundance: many
v_gene: TRBV11-2
j_gene: TRBJ2-3

CDR3aa: ASSQGQGNNEQF
abundance: many
v_gene: TRBV4-3
j_gene: TRBJ2-1

CDR3aa: SVGSEPTTQY
abundance: many
v_gene: TRBV29-1
j_gene: TRBJ2-3

CDR3aa: ASSLQGATGELF
abundance: .
v_gene: TRBV7-3
j_gene: TRBJ2-2

CDR3aa: ASSQGGTRQETQY
abundance: few
v_gene: TRBV4-1
j_gene: TRBJ2-5

CDR3aa: ASSRTTGGNQPQH
abundance: few
v_gene: TRBV4-1
j_gene: TRBJ1-5

CDR3aa: ASTLGSYEQY
abundance: few
v_gene: TRBV7-9
j_gene: TRBJ2-7

CDR3aa: ASSLGPVSEQF
abundance: few
v_gene: TRBV7-9
j_gene: TRBJ2-1

CDR3aa: ASSVTSGAADTQY
abundance: many
v_gene: TRBV9
j_gene: TRBJ2-3

CDR3aa: ASSYGVGEKKETQY
abundance: many
v_gene: TRBV6-5
j_gene: TRBJ2-5

CDR3aa: AISQEAGSYSGNTIY
abundance: .
v_gene: TRBV4-1
j_gene: TRBJ1-3

CDR3aa: AWSGTGNIQY
abundance: few
v_gene: TRBV30
j_gene: TRBJ2-4

CDR3aa: ASSVALDNYGYT
abundance: many
v_gene: TRBV9
j_gene: TRBJ1-2

CDR3aa: ASSLAQFADGYT
abundance: .
v_gene: TRBV12-3/TRBV12-4
j_gene: TRBJ1-2

CDR3aa: SADGTGSTGELF
abundance: many
v_gene: TRBV20-1
j_gene: TRBJ2-2

CDR3aa: ASSQGGVREEQY
abundance: many
v_gene: TRBV4-3
j_gene: TRBJ2-7

CDR3aa: SARVGTVNGYT
abundance: many
v_gene: TRBV20-1
j_gene: TRBJ1-2

CDR3aa: ASSRVPTSVETQY
abundance: many
v_gene: TRBV7-2
j_gene: TRBJ2-5

CDR3aa: ASSYDRGPSPLH
abundance: .
v_gene: TRBV5-1
j_gene: TRBJ1-6

CDR3aa: ASSFATGQKDETQY
abundance: .
v_gene: TRBV7-9
j_gene: TRBJ2-5